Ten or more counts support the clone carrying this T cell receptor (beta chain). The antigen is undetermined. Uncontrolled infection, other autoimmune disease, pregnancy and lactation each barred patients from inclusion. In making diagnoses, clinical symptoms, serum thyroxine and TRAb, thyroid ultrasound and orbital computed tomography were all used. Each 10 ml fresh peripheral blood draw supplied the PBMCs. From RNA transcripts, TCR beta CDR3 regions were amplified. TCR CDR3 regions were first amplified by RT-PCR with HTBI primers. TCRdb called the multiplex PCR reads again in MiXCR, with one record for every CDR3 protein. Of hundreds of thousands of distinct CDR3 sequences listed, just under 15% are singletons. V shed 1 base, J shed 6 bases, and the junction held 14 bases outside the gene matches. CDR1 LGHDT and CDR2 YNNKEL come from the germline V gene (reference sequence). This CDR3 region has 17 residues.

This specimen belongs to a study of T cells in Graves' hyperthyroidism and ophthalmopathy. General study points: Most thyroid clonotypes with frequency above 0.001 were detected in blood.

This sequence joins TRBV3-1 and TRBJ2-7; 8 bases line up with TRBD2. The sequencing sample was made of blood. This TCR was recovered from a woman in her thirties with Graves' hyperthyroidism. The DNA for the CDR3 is TGTGCCAGCAGCCAAGCAAGTTCCGGGACTAGACGTCGCGAGCAGTACTTC. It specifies CASSQASSGTRRREQYF.